The TCR beta chain described here comes from a study of T cell responses to AZD1222 COVID-19 vaccine. V lost 3 bases to trimming and J lost 8 bases; unmatched junction nucleotides: 6. Germline values: CDR1 MDHEN, CDR2 SYDVKM. This CDR3 is built from 14 residues. Study-level results: Spike-specific TCR breadth and depth grew following two AZD1222 doses. Spike-wide coverage was observed for vaccine-associated CD4 TCRs, with dominant responses at 160-218 and 743-854. Only five to seven individuals given AZD1222 were seropositive at baseline.

Only in-frame clones appear in the TCRdb table, and some are missing; sequencing was by immunoSEQ multiplex PCR. The repertoire holds about 100,000 clones, with nearly 90% as singletons. Points on this clone: Its specificity is not known.

The TCR sequence derives from an adult who received the AZD1222 COVID-19 vaccine. This specimen consisted of peripheral blood, obtained 28 days after the second AZD1222 dose. V usage is TRBV28 and J usage is TRBJ1-2; 10 positions match TRBD1. The CDR3 spells CASSLVDRGQGYTF. As DNA, the CDR3 is TGTGCCAGCAGTTTGGTCGACAGGGGGCAAGGCTACACCTTC.